This passage covers 3 T cell receptor beta chains from one sample sequenced in a study of regulatory T cells in long-lasting Graves disease. Noted time point: newly diagnosed GD, antithyroid drugs for less than 3 months. The TCR library was prepared using RNA isolated from PBMCs. To make TCR beta libraries, researchers used iRepertoire HTBI primers and Arm-PCR of CDR3 regions. TCRdb independently ran MiXCR on the multiplex PCR reads; one entry per CDR3 protein. The table has more than 300,000 distinct CDR3 sequences, 15% to 18% seen once; the top ten hold 22%. The sample in question was peripheral blood mononuclear cells (PBMCs), obtained at new diagnosis, from a patient treated with antithyroid drugs. These receptors originate from a female donor with Graves disease.

This clonotype was counted at least ten times. This sequence joins TRBV6-2 or TRBV6-3 and TRBJ2-5, with D unclear. Germline lookup yields CDR1 MNHEY and CDR2 SVGEGT. This CDR3 region has 15 residues. V lost 3 bases to trimming and J lost 4 bases, with 15 bases between them. This chain's CDR3 is CASSYSRPGGETQYF. In nucleotides, the CDR3 is TGTGCCAGCAGTTATAGCCGCCCCGGCGGAGAGACCCAGTACTTC.

This chain joins TRBV5-4 and TRBJ2-7; 13 nucleotides agree with TRBD2. V shed 0 bases and J 6 bases; nucleotides not matched to a gene: 9. The CDR3 length is 17 residues. CDR1 SGHNT and CDR2 YYREEE come from the germline V gene (reference sequence). As DNA, the CDR3 is TGTGCCAGCAGCTTGGGGGCCGGGACTAGCGGGAAGTCCGAGCAGTACTTC. Translating it yields CASSLGAGTSGKSEQYF.

This clonotype was picked up many times. The chain couples TRBV3-1 to TRBJ2-7, with 8 bases that match TRBD2. The CDR3 extends over 14 amino acids. The V gene end was trimmed by 4 bases and the J gene end by 6 bases; junction bases not matched to a gene: 8. CDR1 LGHDT and CDR2 YNNKEL come from the germline V gene (reference sequence). DNA of the CDR3: TGTGCCAGCAGCCCCGACCCGGGGACTAGCGAGCAGTACTTC. This sequence encodes CASSPDPGTSEQYF.